A selection of T cell receptor beta chains follows, all from one sample in a study of cytomegalovirus exposure and HLA in healthy donors. Only in-frame clones appear in the TCRdb table, and some are missing; sequencing was by immunoSEQ multiplex PCR. The data show some 130,000 clones, 76% seen once. The sequenced sample was PBMCs. All receptors derive from a man aged 35-49 years in good health and CMV-seronegative. CDR3s leave out the opening cysteine and the closing phenylalanine or tryptophan.

>TRBV6-5|14
ASSYSWTPSPGELF
>TRBV30|15
AWSLSPTGIGNQPQH
>TRBV29-1|14
SGIPLTGWGTDTQY
>TRBV28|14
ASSFPRTGASGELF
>TRBV28|13
ASTSGQGLNTEAF
>TRBV18|12
ASSLTSGFYEQY
>TRBV5-1|14
ASRSLGGATPDTQY
>TRBV4-1|13
ASSPGRGVYTEAF
>TRBV7-2|13
ASSFQGAGGETQY
>TRBV4-2|15
ASSPNKWGDLYNEQF
>TRBV11-2|11
ASRPDRTYEQY
>TRBV2|14
ATRPGLAGQADTQY
>TRBV6-5|14
ASSYSSGGEVCGYT
>TRBV5-1|13
ASNPGQGHYYGYT
>TRBV4-3|14
ASSQVGTKGREKLF
>TRBV13|11
ASSPEGEGEQY
>TRBV7-3|13
ASSSSGSGVDTQY
>TRBV20-1|9
SASDEPGAF
>TRBV7-9|13
SSSLAPLGLHEQF
>TRBV7-2|13
ASSPQGGPGNTIY
>TRBV7-9|13
ASSLARGIGTEAF
>TRBV4-1|11
ASSHSSYNEQF
>TRBV6-1|12
ASSPGQGDNEQY
>TRBV9|13
ASSPTSGTYNEQF
>TRBV7-9|15
ASSPGRGLAVIYEQY
>TRBV11-3|10
ATRDRDYGYT
>TRBV19|7
ASSREAF
>TRBV10-3|13
AISQQGALTYGYT
>TRBV7-6|12
ASSLKDRDYEQY